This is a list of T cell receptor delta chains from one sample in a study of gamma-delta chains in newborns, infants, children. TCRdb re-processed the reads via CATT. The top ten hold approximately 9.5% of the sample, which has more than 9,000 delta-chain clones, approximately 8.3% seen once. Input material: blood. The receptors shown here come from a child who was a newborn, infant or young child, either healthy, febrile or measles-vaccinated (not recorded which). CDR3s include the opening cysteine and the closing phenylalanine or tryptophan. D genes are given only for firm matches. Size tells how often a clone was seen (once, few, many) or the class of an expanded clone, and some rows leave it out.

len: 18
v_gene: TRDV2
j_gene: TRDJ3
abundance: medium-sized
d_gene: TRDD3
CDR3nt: TGTGCCTGTGACGTACTGGGGGATGTCACCTGGGACACCCGACAGATGTTTTTC
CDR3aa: CACDVLGDVTWDTRQMFF

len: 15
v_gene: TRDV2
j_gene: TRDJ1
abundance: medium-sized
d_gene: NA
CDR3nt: TGTGCCTGTGACCGACTCGGAGGGTACACCGATAAACTCATCTTT
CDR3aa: CACDRLGGYTDKLIF

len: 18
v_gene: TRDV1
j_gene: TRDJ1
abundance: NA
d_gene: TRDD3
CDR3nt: TGTGCTCTTGGGGAACTAAACCCGTACTGGGGGATAACCGATAAACTCATCTTT
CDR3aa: CALGELNPYWGITDKLIF

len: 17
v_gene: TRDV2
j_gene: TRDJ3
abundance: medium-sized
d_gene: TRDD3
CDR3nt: TGTGCCTGTGACACCGTACTGGGGGATACGGACACCCGACAGATGTTTTTC
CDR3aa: CACDTVLGDTDTRQMFF

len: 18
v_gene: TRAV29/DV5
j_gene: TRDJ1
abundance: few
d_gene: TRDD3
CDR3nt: TGTGCAGCAAGTCGTCTTCCTACTGGGGGATCAAACTCCGATAAACTCATCTTT
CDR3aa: CAASRLPTGGSNSDKLIF

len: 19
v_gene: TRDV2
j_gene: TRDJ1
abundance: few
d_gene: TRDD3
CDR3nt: TGTGCCTGTGACACCGTCCCGATACTGGGGGATACGGGCTACGATAAACTCATCTTT
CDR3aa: CACDTVPILGDTGYDKLIF

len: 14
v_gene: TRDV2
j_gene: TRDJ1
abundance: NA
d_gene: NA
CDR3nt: TGTGCCTGTGACACCCTGGGGATCCTCGATAAACTCATCTTT
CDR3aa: CACDTLGILDKLIF

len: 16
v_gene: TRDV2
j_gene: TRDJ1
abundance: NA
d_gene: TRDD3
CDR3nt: TGTGCCTGTGACACGGGATCGTCCTGGGGGATCCAGCGGCTCATCTTT
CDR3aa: CACDTGSSWGIQRLIF

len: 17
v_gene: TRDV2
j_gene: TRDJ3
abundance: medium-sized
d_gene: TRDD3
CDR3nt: TGTGCCTGTGACACCGCTGGGGGGCGCCGGGACACCCGACAGATGTTTTTC
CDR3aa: CACDTAGGRRDTRQMFF

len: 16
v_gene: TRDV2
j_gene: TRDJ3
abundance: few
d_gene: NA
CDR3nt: TGTGCCTGTGACGTTCTAAACTCCTGGGACACCCGACAGATGTTTTTC
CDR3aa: CACDVLNSWDTRQMFF

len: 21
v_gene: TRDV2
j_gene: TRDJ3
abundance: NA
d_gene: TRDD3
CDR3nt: TGTGCCTGTGACACAACTGGGGGATACGACCAGCGCTCCTGGGACACCCGACAGATGTTTTTC
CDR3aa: CACDTTGGYDQRSWDTRQMFF

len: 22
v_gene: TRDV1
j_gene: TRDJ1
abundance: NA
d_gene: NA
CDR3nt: TGTGCTCTTGGGGTCTCGGACCTTCCTACATACTGGGGGAGAGTGTACACCGATAAACTCATCTTT
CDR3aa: CALGVSDLPTYWGRVYTDKLIF

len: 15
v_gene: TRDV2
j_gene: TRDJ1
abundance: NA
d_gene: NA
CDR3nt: TGTGCCTGTGACACCGGCGAGAGGTACACCGATAAACTCATCTTT
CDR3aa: CACDTGERYTDKLIF

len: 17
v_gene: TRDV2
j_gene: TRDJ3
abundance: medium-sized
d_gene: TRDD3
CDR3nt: TGTGCCTGTGACATACTGGGGGACTCCTGGGACACCCGACAGATGTTTTTC
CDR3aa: CACDILGDSWDTRQMFF

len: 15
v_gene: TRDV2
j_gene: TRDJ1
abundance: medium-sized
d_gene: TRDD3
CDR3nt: TGTGCCTGTGACACACTGGGGGATAACACCGATAAACTCATCTTT
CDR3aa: CACDTLGDNTDKLIF

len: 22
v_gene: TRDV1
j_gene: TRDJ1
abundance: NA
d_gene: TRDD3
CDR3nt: TGTGCTCTTGGGGACGCCAGGGGCCCGTGGCGGTCGCACTGGGGCCACACCGATAAACTCATCTTT
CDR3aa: CALGDARGPWRSHWGHTDKLIF

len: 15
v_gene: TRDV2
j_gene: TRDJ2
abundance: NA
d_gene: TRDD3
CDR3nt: TGTGCCTGTGACAAAATGGGGGATTTGACAGCACAACTCTTCTTT
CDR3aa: CACDKMGDLTAQLFF

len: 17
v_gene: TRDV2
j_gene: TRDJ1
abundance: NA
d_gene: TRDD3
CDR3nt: TGTGCCTGTGACGCAGCGCTTCTGGGGGCTCACACCGATAAACTCATCTTT
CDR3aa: CACDAALLGAHTDKLIF

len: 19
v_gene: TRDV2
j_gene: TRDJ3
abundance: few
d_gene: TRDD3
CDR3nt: TGTGCCTGTGACACCCTGGGGGACCGCAGCTCCTGGGACGCCCGACAGATGTTTTTC
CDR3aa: CACDTLGDRSSWDARQMFF

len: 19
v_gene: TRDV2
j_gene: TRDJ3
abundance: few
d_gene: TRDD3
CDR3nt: TGTGCCTGTGACGCCGTACTGGGGGATAGCCCCTGGGACACCCGACAGATGTTTTTC
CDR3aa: CACDAVLGDSPWDTRQMFF

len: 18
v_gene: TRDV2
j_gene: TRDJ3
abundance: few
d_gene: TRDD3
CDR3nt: TGTGCCTGTGACACGGGATACGCCTACTCCTGGGACACCCGACAGATGTTTTTC
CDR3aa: CACDTGYAYSWDTRQMFF

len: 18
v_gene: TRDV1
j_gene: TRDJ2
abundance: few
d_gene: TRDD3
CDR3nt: TGTGCTCTCGAGGCCTTCCGTACTGGGGGACCTTTGACAGCACAACTCTTCTTT
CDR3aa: CALEAFRTGGPLTAQLFF

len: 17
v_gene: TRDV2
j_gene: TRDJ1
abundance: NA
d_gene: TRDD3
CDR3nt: TGTGCCTGTGACTTTCTACTGGGGGATACCATCACCGATAAACTCATCTTT
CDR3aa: CACDFLLGDTITDKLIF

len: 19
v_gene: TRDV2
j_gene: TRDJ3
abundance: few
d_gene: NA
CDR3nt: TGTGCCTGTGACACCGCTATCCTACACGGGGGACCCTCCGCCCGACAGATGTTTTTC
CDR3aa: CACDTAILHGGPSARQMFF

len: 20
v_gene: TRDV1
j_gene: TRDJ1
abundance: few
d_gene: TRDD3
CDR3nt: TGTGCTCTTGGGGATCCTCCCTCTACGGAACTGGGGGACTACACCGATAAACTCATCTTT
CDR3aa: CALGDPPSTELGDYTDKLIF

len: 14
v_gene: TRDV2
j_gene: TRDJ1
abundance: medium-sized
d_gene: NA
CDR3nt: TGTGCCTGTGACAGCGTTTTACGCGCCGATAAACTCATCTTT
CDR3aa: CACDSVLRADKLIF

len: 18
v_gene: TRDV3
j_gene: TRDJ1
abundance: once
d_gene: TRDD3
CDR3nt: TGTGCCTTCTCTTACGTTCACTGGGGGATCCAGTACACCGATAAACTCATCTTT
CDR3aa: CAFSYVHWGIQYTDKLIF

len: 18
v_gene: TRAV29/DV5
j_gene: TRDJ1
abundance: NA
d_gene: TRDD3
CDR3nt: TGTGCAGCAAGCGATTCCCAACGGGGATACGATCGGGTATCCCAACTCATCTTT
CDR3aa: CAASDSQRGYDRVSQLIF

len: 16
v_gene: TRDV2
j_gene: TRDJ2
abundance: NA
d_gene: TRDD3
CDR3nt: TGTGCCTGTGACACCGTGGGGGACCCTTTGACAGCACAACTCTTCTTT
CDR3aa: CACDTVGDPLTAQLFF

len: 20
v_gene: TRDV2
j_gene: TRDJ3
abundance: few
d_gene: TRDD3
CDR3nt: TGTGCCTGTGACTCAGTACTGGGGGATCTTAGCTCCTGGGACACCCGACAGATGTTTTTC
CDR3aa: CACDSVLGDLSSWDTRQMFF

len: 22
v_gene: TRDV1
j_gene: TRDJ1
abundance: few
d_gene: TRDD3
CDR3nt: TGTGCTCTTGGGGAACTAGAATCCTGGCTCTGGGGGATCCGGGGGTACACCGATAAACTCATCTTT
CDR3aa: CALGELESWLWGIRGYTDKLIF

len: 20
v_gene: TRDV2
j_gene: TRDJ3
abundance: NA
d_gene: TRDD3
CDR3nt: TGTGCCTGTGACAACTGGGGGCTACAAACAAACTCCTGGGACACCCGACAGATGTTTTTC
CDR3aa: CACDNWGLQTNSWDTRQMFF

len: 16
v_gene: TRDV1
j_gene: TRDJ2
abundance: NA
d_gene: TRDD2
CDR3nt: TGTGCTCTTGGGGGAGCCTTCCTACTATCCACAGCACAACTCTTCTTT
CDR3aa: CALGGAFLLSTAQLFF

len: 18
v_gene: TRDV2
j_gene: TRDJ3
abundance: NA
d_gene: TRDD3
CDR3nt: TGTGCCTGTGACACCGGGGGATCTCGCTCCTGGGACACCCGACAGATGTTTTTC
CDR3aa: CACDTGGSRSWDTRQMFF

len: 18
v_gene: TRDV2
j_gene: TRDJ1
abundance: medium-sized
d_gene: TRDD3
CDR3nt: TGTGCCTGTGACCCCGTACTGGGGGATACGCCTTACACCGATAAACTCATCTTT
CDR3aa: CACDPVLGDTPYTDKLIF

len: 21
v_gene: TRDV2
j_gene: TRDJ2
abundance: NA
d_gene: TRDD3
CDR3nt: TGTGCCTGTGACCCTAACACTGGGGGATACGCTTGTAAGAAGGTGTCAGCACAACTCTTCTTT
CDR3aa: CACDPNTGGYACKKVSAQLFF

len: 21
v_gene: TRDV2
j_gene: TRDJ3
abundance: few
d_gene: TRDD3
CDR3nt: TGTGCCTGTGACACCGTACTGGGGGATACGCAAAGCTCCTGGGACACCCGACAGATGTTTTTC
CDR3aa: CACDTVLGDTQSSWDTRQMFF

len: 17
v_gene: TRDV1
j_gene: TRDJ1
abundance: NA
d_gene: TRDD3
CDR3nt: TGTGCTCTTGGGGACCGGCCTTTCTACTGGGGGATACGCGGACTCATCTTT
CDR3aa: CALGDRPFYWGIRGLIF

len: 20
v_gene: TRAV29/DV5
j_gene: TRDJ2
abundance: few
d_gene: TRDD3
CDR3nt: TGTGCAGCAAGCGCTTACGGAGACTGGGGGATACTGGGTCTGACAGCACAACTCTTCTTT
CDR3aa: CAASAYGDWGILGLTAQLFF

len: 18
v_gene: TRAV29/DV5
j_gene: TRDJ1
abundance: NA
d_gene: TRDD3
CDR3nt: TGTGCAGCAACCGTCAGTGTAAATGGGGGATGCTACACCGATAAACTCATCTTT
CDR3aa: CAATVSVNGGCYTDKLIF